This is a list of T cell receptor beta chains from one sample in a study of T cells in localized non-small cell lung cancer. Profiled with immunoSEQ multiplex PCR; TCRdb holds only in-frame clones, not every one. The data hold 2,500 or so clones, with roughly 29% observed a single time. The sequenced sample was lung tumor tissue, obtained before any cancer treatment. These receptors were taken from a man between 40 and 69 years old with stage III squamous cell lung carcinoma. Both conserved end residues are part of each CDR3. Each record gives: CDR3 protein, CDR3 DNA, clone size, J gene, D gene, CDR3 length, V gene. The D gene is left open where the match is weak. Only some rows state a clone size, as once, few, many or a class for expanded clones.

CDR3 protein: CASSQEGTSYNEQFF
CDR3 DNA: TGCGCCAGCAGCCAAGAGGGGACTAGCTACAATGAGCAGTTCTTC
clone size: -
J gene: TRBJ2-1
D gene: TRBD2
CDR3 length: 15
V gene: TRBV4-1

CDR3 protein: CASSFSSQKLFF
CDR3 DNA: TGTGCCAGCAGTTTCTCCAGCCAAAAACTGTTTTTT
clone size: -
J gene: TRBJ1-4
D gene: -
CDR3 length: 12
V gene: TRBV28

CDR3 protein: CASSLNRAEKLFF
CDR3 DNA: TGTGCCAGTAGTTTGAACCGGGCCGAAAAACTGTTTTTT
clone size: -
J gene: TRBJ1-4
D gene: -
CDR3 length: 13
V gene: TRBV19

CDR3 protein: CASSEGNPPLHF
CDR3 DNA: TGTGCCAGCAGTGAGGGGAACCCACCCCTCCACTTT
clone size: few
J gene: TRBJ1-6
D gene: -
CDR3 length: 12
V gene: TRBV25-1

CDR3 protein: CASSQVVTGELFF
CDR3 DNA: TGTGCCAGCAGCCAAGTTGTCACCGGGGAGCTGTTTTTT
clone size: few
J gene: TRBJ2-2
D gene: -
CDR3 length: 13
V gene: TRBV14

CDR3 protein: CASNPTGATNEQFF
CDR3 DNA: TGCGCCAGCAACCCGACAGGGGCAACTAATGAGCAGTTCTTC
clone size: -
J gene: TRBJ2-1
D gene: TRBD1
CDR3 length: 14
V gene: TRBV10-2

CDR3 protein: CASSLKAGSGGETQYF
CDR3 DNA: TGTGCCAGCAGCTTGAAGGCGGGTAGCGGCGGAGAGACCCAGTACTTC
clone size: few
J gene: TRBJ2-5
D gene: -
CDR3 length: 16
V gene: TRBV11-3

CDR3 protein: CASSAYANTGELFF
CDR3 DNA: TGCGCCAGCAGCGCGTACGCGAACACCGGGGAGCTGTTTTTT
clone size: -
J gene: TRBJ2-2
D gene: -
CDR3 length: 14
V gene: TRBV5-1

CDR3 protein: CASSGGLAIDTQYF
CDR3 DNA: TGTGCCAGCTCAGGAGGACTAGCGATCGATACGCAGTATTTT
clone size: -
J gene: TRBJ2-3
D gene: TRBD2
CDR3 length: 14
V gene: TRBV18

CDR3 protein: CASSNPYTGELFF
CDR3 DNA: TGCGCCAGCAGCAATCCGTACACCGGGGAGCTGTTTTTT
clone size: -
J gene: TRBJ2-2
D gene: -
CDR3 length: 13
V gene: TRBV23-1

CDR3 protein: CAWNLDRDTQYF
CDR3 DNA: TGTGCCTGGAACCTTGACAGGGATACGCAGTATTTT
clone size: -
J gene: TRBJ2-3
D gene: -
CDR3 length: 12
V gene: TRBV30

CDR3 protein: CASSPPSAGTQYF
CDR3 DNA: TGTGCCAGCTCACCACCAAGCGCTGGTACGCAGTATTTT
clone size: -
J gene: TRBJ2-3
D gene: -
CDR3 length: 13
V gene: TRBV18

CDR3 protein: CAWTWTVNTEAFF
CDR3 DNA: TGTGCCTGGACGTGGACGGTGAACACTGAAGCTTTCTTT
clone size: -
J gene: TRBJ1-1
D gene: -
CDR3 length: 13
V gene: TRBV30

CDR3 protein: CASSVGTSGQETQYF
CDR3 DNA: TGTGCCAGCAGCGTGGGGACTAGCGGACAAGAGACCCAGTACTTC
clone size: -
J gene: TRBJ2-5
D gene: TRBD2
CDR3 length: 15
V gene: TRBV9

CDR3 protein: CSVLSGNTGELFF
CDR3 DNA: TGCAGCGTGTTGTCGGGGAACACCGGGGAGCTGTTTTTT
clone size: large
J gene: TRBJ2-2
D gene: -
CDR3 length: 13
V gene: TRBV29-1

CDR3 protein: CASSAAGRDRGMREQYF
CDR3 DNA: TGTGCCAGCAGTGCCGCCGGCCGGGACAGGGGGATGAGGGAGCAGTACTTC
clone size: -
J gene: TRBJ2-7
D gene: TRBD1
CDR3 length: 17
V gene: TRBV6-8

CDR3 protein: CASSGGGGLETQYF
CDR3 DNA: TGTGCCAGCAGTGGGGGTGGAGGGCTGGAGACCCAGTACTTC
clone size: few
J gene: TRBJ2-5
D gene: -
CDR3 length: 14
V gene: TRBV6-8

CDR3 protein: CASSEGHFNEQFF
CDR3 DNA: TGTGCCAGCAGTGAGGGACACTTCAATGAGCAGTTCTTC
clone size: few
J gene: TRBJ2-1
D gene: -
CDR3 length: 13
V gene: TRBV6-8

CDR3 protein: CAIKKPGLNTEAFF
CDR3 DNA: TGTGCCATCAAAAAACCCGGGTTGAACACTGAAGCTTTCTTT
clone size: few
J gene: TRBJ1-1
D gene: -
CDR3 length: 14
V gene: TRBV6-8

CDR3 protein: CASSWLAGGTDTQYF
CDR3 DNA: TGTGCCAGCAGTTGGCTAGCGGGAGGCACAGATACGCAGTATTTT
clone size: few
J gene: TRBJ2-3
D gene: TRBD2
CDR3 length: 15
V gene: TRBV28

CDR3 protein: CASSPELSEQFF
CDR3 DNA: TGTGCCAGCAGCCCTGAGCTCAGCGAGCAGTTCTTC
clone size: once
J gene: TRBJ2-1
D gene: -
CDR3 length: 12
V gene: TRBV9

CDR3 protein: CASSSRGWWSANTEAFF
CDR3 DNA: TGTGCCAGCAGTTCCAGGGGTTGGTGGTCCGCGAACACTGAAGCTTTCTTT
clone size: few
J gene: TRBJ1-1
D gene: -
CDR3 length: 17
V gene: TRBV6-8

CDR3 protein: CASSPRSPGTGGDEQFF
CDR3 DNA: TGTGCCAGCTCACCACGGAGTCCCGGGACGGGTGGAGATGAGCAGTTCTTC
clone size: once
J gene: TRBJ2-1
D gene: -
CDR3 length: 17
V gene: TRBV18

CDR3 protein: CATSGGRRNSGNTIYF
CDR3 DNA: TGTGCCACCAGCGGGGGACGGAGAAACTCTGGAAACACCATATATTTT
clone size: -
J gene: TRBJ1-3
D gene: -
CDR3 length: 16
V gene: TRBV15